This T cell receptor (beta chain) was sequenced during a study of cytomegalovirus exposure and HLA in healthy donors (dated by TCRdb to about 2017). Turning to the overall study: In an earlier analysis of around 540 of the donors, 250 to 300 Gb of sequence data and 90 million to 130 million unique TCR beta sequences from roughly 180 million T cells were reported. Approximately 300 gigabases of sequencing data and around 85 million unique TCR sequences made up an early release that covered over 550 HLA-typed donors. Of the 300 to 500 genotyped donors, approximately 80% were placed in the genetic ancestry cluster associated with self-reported Caucasian donors. The study aimed to test whether signatures of past pathogen exposure could be identified by cataloging public T cell receptors. The study profiled the T cell repertoires of hundreds of subjects by immunosequencing and related them to cytomegalovirus serostatus. Besides the first cohort of under 700 subjects, a separate validation cohort made up of 120 different subjects was used. To predict cytomegalovirus infection status, the study brought together high-throughput TCR immunosequencing, statistical association of individual TCRs with disease status, and machine learning. A later analysis re-analyzed previously published TCR beta repertoires from 500 to 700 donors and added high-resolution HLA genotyping to study TCR occurrence patterns. Rather than using new phenotypic data, the later analysis identified candidate immune exposures from TCR beta sequences and from how often those sequences occurred across donors. To decide whether each TCR beta V gene segment behaved as functional or pseudogenic, an earlier analysis of some 540 of the donors relied on high-throughput TCR beta sequencing. Donor age, sex, ethnicity and CMV serostatus were collected together with the repertoire data. In a later genetic analysis, genome-wide SNP genotypes for about three fifths of the roughly 670 donors were used, and that subset was treated as a discovery cohort. All discovery cohort repertoires had been generated using a single sequencing platform. Both class I and class II loci were covered by HLA typing, at four-digit resolution. The number of donors typed differed by locus, with 629-630 for A, B, C, DRB1 and DQB1, about 500 for DQA1, under 610 for DPA1, and approximately 470 for DPB1. Roughly 5 DR-DQ haplotypes were handled as single units for association and clustering, since linkage in the cohort was strong. Among about 370 genotyped donors of the cohort, an average of approximately 240,000 unique TCR beta nucleotide sequences was sequenced per donor, of which roughly 17% were non-productive.

Results the study describes overall, beyond this receptor: Linkage disequilibrium might explain the correlated functional status among segregating V segments, but an unknown experimental factor could not be ruled out. According to a later analysis, most CMV-associated TCR beta chains appeared to be HLA-restricted, and the HLA associations seemed to be driven largely by CMV exposure. CMV serostatus was the only immune exposure information available for the cohort. In a later analysis, TCR association rates were found to vary across HLA loci, with the most associated TCRs seen for DRB1 alleles and the fewest for HLA-C alleles. In this cohort, only TCR beta chains were sequenced, and detectable features were limited by the absence of alpha or paired-chain data. HLA typing was unavailable for some donors at each locus, so association tests used only the typed subset. In a later genetic analysis, a missense DCLRE1C variant was associated with V-gene and J-gene trimming of TCR beta chains, and the association was replicated in an independent cohort. In an earlier analysis of some 540 of the donors, most TCR beta V segments appeared in productive rearrangements about 90% or about 30% of the time, broadly matching IMGT annotations. Across donors, most TCR sequences were observed very rarely, whereas some public TCRs were present in many individuals. A later analysis found that HLA-associated TCR beta chains were more clonally expanded and had lower generation probabilities than equally common non-associated chains. A later analysis associated about 17,000 TCR beta sequences with specific HLA alleles at a false discovery rate of 0.05. A group of highly shared sequence variants was considered likely to be a technical artifact of the sequencing pipeline. According to the authors, the approach could potentially be generalized to other disease states and immunological phenotypes. Because counts were too low, seventeen rarely observed V segments, including chromosome 9 orphons, were excluded from the earlier analysis of 587 of the donors. In both the original and validation cohorts, the classifier was reported to diagnose cytomegalovirus status with high specificity and sensitivity. Several of the top co-occurrence clusters appeared to be linked to parvovirus B19, influenza, CMV and Epstein-Barr virus, according to a later analysis. Some IMGT-functional V segments, including TRBV6-2 and TRBV6-3, could not be distinguished by the 87-base-pair reads and were therefore excluded. Sequencing depth was assumed to be roughly uniform across donors in the presence/absence analyses, though that assumption may not hold. A later genetic analysis reported fewer N-insertions in productive TCRs among donors in an Asian-associated ancestry cluster than the roughly 700-donor mean. A further reported finding was that TCR beta sequences accurately predicted the HLA-A and HLA-B alleles for most subjects in the first cohort. Assigning TCR associations to individual alleles was difficult when HLA alleles, especially DR and DQ, strongly co-occurred. A few of the identified cytomegalovirus-associated TCR beta chains were confirmed in vitro to be specific for cytomegalovirus antigens. The study listed 164 TCR beta chains as associated with cytomegalovirus.

The library was obtained by the immunoSEQ multiplex PCR assay. For the multiplex PCR, a mixture combining 60 forward primers for TCR Vbeta segments and 13 reverse primers for TCR Jbeta segments was used. The CDR3 region of rearranged TCR beta genes was amplified from genomic DNA by a multiplex PCR assay. The Illumina HiSeq System was used to sequence the amplified TCR beta libraries as 87-base-pair reads. The authors processed their data as follows. Across the 670 or so repertoires, a later analysis counted 75 million to 90 million unique TCR beta chains, around 11 million of which were shared by at least two donors. Raw reads were error-corrected and collapsed into unique sequences by a nearest-neighbor algorithm in which closely related sequences were merged to remove PCR and sequencing errors. V, D and J gene segments were assigned by aligning CDR3 sequences to IMGT reference sequences. For a sequence to be retained, a match of at least six nucleotides was required to both a V gene segment and a J gene segment. Rearrangements were called productive when the CDR3 lacked stop codons and stayed in frame with V and J; all others were non-productive. Following IMGT convention, CDR3 was defined as the stretch from the second conserved V-encoded cysteine to the conserved J-encoded phenylalanine. Sequences without an unambiguous match to a single V gene segment were excluded from the earlier analysis of about 630 of the donors. An earlier analysis of 587 of the donors classified V segments as functional when productive rearrangements were above 56.7% and as segregating when the standard deviation between donors was above 5%. A statistical classification framework was developed to diagnose cytomegalovirus status using the catalog of TCR beta chain sequences. A later analysis assigned V and J genes by comparing TCR nucleotide sequences with IMGT/GENE-DB human TR gene sequences. Using the TCRdist pipeline, a later analysis assigned CDR3 sequences along with most-parsimonious VDJ recombination scenarios. In a later analysis, each TCR beta chain was defined by its CDR3 amino acid sequence together with its V-gene family, and reads lacking a unique V-gene family were excluded. To address suspected cross-contamination and a sequencing artifact, a later analysis removed around 600 highly shared, low-generation-probability nucleotide sequences. In a later analysis, a clonal expansion index was calculated for each public chain from normalized within-repertoire ranks of inferred template counts. In a later analysis, generation probabilities were computed using a VDJ recombination model fitted to out-of-frame rearrangements, and the results were checked against IGoR. In a later analysis, TCR-TCR, TCR-HLA and TCR-CMV co-occurrence was scored with hypergeometric tests, and a repertoire-size bias correction was applied to TCR pairs. False discovery rates were estimated in a later analysis by permuting HLA or CMV assignments 20 times. In a later analysis, co-occurring TCRs were grouped using DBSCAN, with TCRdist sequence similarity added in when clustering inside HLA-allele-positive subsets. Co-occurrence clustering excluded repertoires with fewer than 30,000 or more than 120,000 public chains, plus five with anomalous nucleotide sharing. Here the immuneACCESS table is served through TCRdb, limited to in-frame sequences with V and J called. Missing clones are a known gap in these copies; in checked studies unresolved V genes cover under half, and the rest lacks a known reason. That table gives V, J and clone size, and the DNA gave D and trimming. Present in this sample are 70,000 to 95,000 clones, roughly four fifths of which were seen just once. The ten largest clones capture around 15% of the sample.

From the cysteine through the phenylalanine, the CDR3 covers 14 amino acids. Left in the record is the CDR3 DNA by itself, 42 bases read in frame from the first base. The germline V gene gives CDR1 as SGHRS and CDR2 as YFSETQ. V trim: 0 bases; J trim: 5 bases; unmatched bases: 4. The cohort comprised some 730 healthy bone marrow donors. All cohort members were sampled while nominally healthy, although unrecorded immune exposures were likely present. CMV serostatus was positive for about 270 and negative for 352 of the 666 cohort members, and was not recorded for this donor. Every donor gave a peripheral blood sample, and the peripheral blood mononuclear cells from that sample were used for TCR beta sequencing. Genomic DNA extraction from the blood cell samples was performed with the Qiagen DNeasy Blood Extraction Kit. Concerning this clone: It has no known antigen specificity. No much larger clonotype is one base removed from it; base qualities were not supplied.

The chain is made from TRBV5-1 and TRBJ1-1, with TRBD1 matching 7 junction bases. Sequenced input: PBMCs. The source of this sequence is a human donor in good health. At the DNA level, the sequence is TGCGCCAGCAGCTTGGTGGCAGGGGGGACTGAAGCTTTCTTT. Its protein is CASSLVAGGTEAFF.